This T cell receptor (beta chain) was observed in a study of CD8+ T cells in alopecia areata. General study results and limits: Relative to normal scalp, lesional scalp, especially alopecia totalis/universalis, showed higher clonality.

Between the trimmed V and J ends, which lost 2 bases and 5 bases, there was a span of 16 bases. Per germline, CDR1 MNHEY and CDR2 SMNVEV (reference sequence). The CDR3 has 16 residues. Once RNA had been extracted, it was reverse transcribed into cDNA to act as the sequencing template. Generated by immunoSEQ multiplex PCR, the TCRdb table keeps only in-frame clones and is missing some. The table lists about 23,000 clones, 40% to 65% of them singletons. Concerning this clone: The antigen is not known.

Sampling of alopecia areata patients yielded lesional scalp punch biopsies as well as peripheral blood. Sequencing was done on a sample of NKG2D-high CD8+ T cells sorted from blood. The sequence was collected from a human donor with alopecia areata. The chain combines TRBV27 with TRBJ1-5; D not resolved. In DNA, the CDR3 is TGTGCCAGCAGTTTAAGTAGCTTGGCGTGGGATCAGCCCCAGCATTTT. Its translation: CASSLSSLAWDQPQHF.